A single sample is the source of the 15 T cell receptor beta chains below, sequenced in a study of Graves' ophthalmopathy and Graves' hyperthyroidism. From RNA, the CDR3 regions of TCR beta chains were amplified and sequenced. Amplification began with first-round RT-PCR using HTBI primers, then second-round multiplex PCR was performed. TCRdb processed the multiplex PCR reads anew with MiXCR; each CDR3 protein has one entry. In the table there are about 400,000 distinct CDR3 sequences, under 25% of which are singletons. The specimen was peripheral blood. Receptors were obtained from a woman between 18 and 29 years old with stable Graves' hyperthyroidism.

V is TRBV12-3 or TRBV12-4 and J is TRBJ2-7, with 16 bases aligning to TRBD2. The length of the CDR3 is 15 residues. Trimming cost V 4 bases and J 6 bases; bases outside gene matches: 3. The CDR3 loop is CASSSGLAGGSEQYF. CDR3 DNA: TGTGCCAGCAGTTCGGGACTAGCGGGAGGGTCCGAGCAGTACTTC.

This clonotype has a handful of counts. The CDR3: CASSSEGLAGAENTGELFF. CDR3 DNA: TGTGCCAGCAGTTCGGAGGGACTAGCGGGGGCCGAGAACACCGGGGAGCTGTTTTTT. The J gene is TRBJ2-2, the V gene TRBV12-3 or TRBV12-4; 14 bases agree with TRBD2. J was trimmed by 1 base and V by 4 bases; bases with no gene match: 8. CDR3 length equals 19 residues.

This clonotype was detected many times. The CDR3 spells CASSRLGGRGLSTGELFF. In DNA, the CDR3 is TGTGCCAGCAGTAGACTTGGAGGAAGGGGGCTTTCCACCGGGGAGCTGTTTTTT. The chain uses TRBV25-1 and TRBJ2-2; 7 positions agree with TRBD1. Germline lookup yields CDR1 MGHDK and CDR2 SYGVNS. The V and J ends lost 5 bases and 4 bases, in that order; junction bases with no gene match: 16. The CDR3 is 18 residues long.

This clonotype has at least ten counts. V and J are TRBV15 and TRBJ1-2; D remains unclear. V lost 1 base and J 5 bases, leaving 14 bases between the germline ends. Germline CDR1 and CDR2: LNHNV and YYDKDF (reference sequence). CDR3 length: 15 residues. The CDR3 region is CATSRGSAALYGYTF. As DNA, the CDR3 is TGTGCCACCAGCAGAGGGTCGGCAGCTCTATATGGCTACACCTTC.

This clonotype was found many times. The chain uses TRBV11-2 and TRBJ1-1; unclear D gene. The CDR3 consists of 16 residues. V lost 6 bases to trimming and J lost 4 bases, with 21 bases between them. Germline values: CDR1 SGHAT, CDR2 FQNNGV. In DNA, the CDR3 is TGTGCCAGCAGTCAACTCCTGACGGGGTTTGGCACTGAAGCTTTCTTT. As protein: CASSQLLTGFGTEAFF.

This clonotype was detected ten times or more. The J gene is TRBJ1-2, the V gene TRBV7-3; D remains unclear. V was cut by 1 base and J by 8 bases, with 11 bases left in between. CDR3 length equals 13 residues. The germline V gene has CDR1 SGHTA and CDR2 FQGTGA. CDR3 amino acids: CASSLMDRGGYTF. The DNA for the CDR3 is TGTGCCAGCAGCTTAATGGACCGGGGAGGCTACACCTTC.

This clonotype was observed a few times. The chain is built from TRBV7-2 and TRBJ1-2; no definite D call. Germline values: CDR1 SGHTA, CDR2 FQGNSA. V lost 0 bases and J lost 2, with 7 bases in between. The CDR3 has 14 amino acids. The CDR3 protein is CASSLAPRNYGYTF. The CDR3 bases are TGTGCCAGCAGCTTAGCACCCCGAAACTATGGCTACACCTTC.

This clonotype was seen just once. This sequence joins TRBV20-1 and TRBJ2-2, with D uncertain. Germline lookup yields CDR1 DFQATT and CDR2 SNEGSKA (reference sequence). V was trimmed by 1 base and J by 5 bases, leaving 11 bases between them. The CDR3 spans 14 residues. As DNA, the CDR3 is TGCAGTGCTAGAGGTCCCCGTGGGACCGGGGAGCTGTTTTTT. This encodes CSARGPRGTGELFF.

This chain links TRBV7-2 with TRBJ2-2; 13 nucleotides agree with TRBD2. Germline assignment: CDR1 SGHTA and CDR2 FQGNSA. The CDR3 consists of 17 residues. V lost 0 bases and J lost 11; bases outside the gene matches: 9. CDR3 nucleotides: TGTGCCAGCAGCTTAGCAAAGGGACTAGCGGGATTTGGAGAGCTGTTTTTT. Amino acids: CASSLAKGLAGFGELFF.

Many counts were recorded for this clonotype. The chain uses TRBV28 and TRBJ2-7; 7 bases agree with TRBD2. CDR1 and CDR2 from the germline V gene are MDHEN and SYDVKM. The length of the CDR3 is 16 residues. J was trimmed by 0 bases and V by 3 bases; bases with no gene match: 8. The CDR3 DNA reads TGTGCCAGCAGTTTTACCTTAGCGGGCCTCTCCTACGAGCAGTACTTC. Translating it yields CASSFTLAGLSYEQYF.

There are many counts of this clonotype. The V call is TRBV6-1, the J call TRBJ1-5; perhaps TRBD1 as D (6 bases). V dropped 1 base and J dropped 2 bases, with 12 bases sitting between them. Germline-derived CDR1 and CDR2 are MNHNS and SASEGT. This CDR3 is built from 16 residues. The CDR3 sequence: CASSEGGRDGNQPQHF. DNA of the CDR3: TGTGCCAGCAGTGAAGGGGGGCGCGACGGCAATCAGCCCCAGCATTTT.

The chain combines TRBV6-1 with TRBJ1-6; D remains ambiguous. This CDR3 is 16 amino acids long. The germline gives CDR1 MNHNS, CDR2 SASEGT. Trimming took 5 bases from V and 4 from J, leaving 15 bases between them. CDR3 amino acids: CASSTGLAKYNSPLHF. DNA for the CDR3: TGTGCCAGCAGTACCGGACTCGCGAAGTATAATTCACCCCTCCACTTT.

This clonotype was found many times. This chain uses TRBV7-2 with TRBJ1-6; D remains unclear. The CDR3 covers 15 residues. CDR1 is SGHTA, CDR2 FQGNSA, per germline. The V and J ends lost 1 base and 8 bases respectively, with 12 bases between them. CDR3 amino acids: CASSLGAEMDSPLHF. The CDR3 nucleotides read TGTGCCAGCAGCTTAGGTGCGGAGATGGATTCACCCCTCCACTTT.

This clonotype was seen many times. This chain joins TRBV12-3 or TRBV12-4 and TRBJ2-2; D is undetermined. CDR3 size: 12 residues. V lost 6 bases to trimming and J lost 6 bases, with 8 bases between them. The CDR3 coding sequence is TGTGCCAGCAGCCCAGGTTCCGGGGAGCTGTTTTTT. Protein: CASSPGSGELFF.

This clonotype was recorded a few times. This may stem from a read error, because a much larger clone lies one nucleotide away. The chain carries TRBV6-1 and TRBJ1-1; 7 bases align to TRBD1. The CDR3 sequence is 13 residues long. Per the germline V gene, CDR1 is MNHNS and CDR2 is SASEGT. The CDR3 here is CASSAGGGTEACF. The CDR3 nucleotides are TGTGCCAGCAGTGCGGGAGGGGGCACTGAAGCTTGCTTT.